The 13 T cell receptor beta chains listed next were all sequenced from one sample in a study of neurological immune-mediated disorders. TCRdb reprocessed the 5' RACE reads with MiXCR, giving one entry per CDR3 protein. Of roughly 32,000 distinct CDR3 sequences listed, 3.5% to 4% are singletons. The sample comprised PBMCs. The source is a man aged 25 to 40 with multiple sclerosis.

This clonotype was found many times. This rearrangement joins TRBV4-3 to TRBJ2-7; no clear D. The CDR3 is made up of 14 amino acids. Trimming took 0 bases from V and 0 from J, leaving 6 bases between them. The V gene's germline CDR1 is LGHNA and CDR2 YSLEER. The CDR3 DNA is TGCGCCAGCAGCCAAGATGGAGCCTCCTACGAGCAGTACTTC. Its translation is CASSQDGASYEQYF.

Many counts were recorded for this clonotype. The chain couples TRBV5-5 to TRBJ2-7, with D possibly matching TRBD1 (5 bases). V lost 0 bases to trimming and J lost 5 bases, with 12 bases between them. This CDR3 has 14 residues. Germline values: CDR1 SGHKS, CDR2 YYEKEE (reference sequence). In DNA, the CDR3 is TGTGCCAGCAGCTTGGTGAAGGGGTCCCACGAGCAGTACTTC. Its protein product is CASSLVKGSHEQYF.

This clonotype was seen ten or more times. In DNA form, the CDR3 reads TGCGCCAGCAGCTTCTCTAGCGGGGTAGAAGAGACCCAGTACTTC. Its protein product is CASSFSSGVEETQYF. The genes are TRBV5-1 and TRBJ2-5; 9 positions agree with TRBD2. Germline trimming cut 2 bases from V and 3 bases from J; bases unmatched to any gene: 5. CDR3 length: 15 amino acids. The germline V gene encodes CDR1 SGHRS and CDR2 YFSETQ.

This clonotype was picked up a small number of times. This chain uses TRBV10-3 with TRBJ2-6, with D perhaps matching TRBD2 (6 bases). Trimming shortened V by 7 bases and J by 4 bases, and 17 bases separated the two germline ends. There are 16 residues in the CDR3. Germline V gene lookup returns CDR1 ENHRY and CDR2 SYGVKD. The CDR3 loop is CAIMEGAWSGANVLTF. The CDR3 nucleotides read TGTGCCATCATGGAGGGAGCTTGGTCCGGGGCCAACGTCCTGACTTTC.

The chain combines TRBV6-2 or TRBV6-3 with TRBJ2-7; a weak D match, TRBD1 (6 bases). The CDR3 covers 12 residues. CDR1 and CDR2 (germline): MNHEY, SVGEGT. Trimming left V 7 bases short and J 6 bases short, with 13 bases between. This CDR3 is CASNPQGIEQYF. For the CDR3, the DNA is TGTGCCAGCAACCCACAGGGAATCGAGCAGTACTTC.

Concerning this clonotype itself: The junction departs from the called germline gene at one end, perhaps through a read error. The gene calls are TRBV20-1 and TRBJ1-5; 8 positions agree with TRBD1. The CDR3 is 12 amino acids. Per germline, CDR1 DFQATT and CDR2 SNEGSKA (reference sequence). The CDR3 DNA is TGCAGTGCTAGGGGGTTCGGGGACAGGCTTAATTTT. This encodes CSARGFGDRLNF.

This clonotype was observed at least ten times. The genes are TRBV11-2 and TRBJ2-1; TRBD2 aligns across 7 bases. Germline V CDR1 and CDR2: SGHAT, FQNNGV. The CDR3 is made up of 16 amino acids. V gave up 5 bases and J gave up 9 bases; unmatched junction bases: 16. Here the CDR3 reads CASSPLSGGGPGEQFF. Written as DNA, the CDR3 is TGTGCCAGCAGCCCACTCAGTGGCGGGGGACCGGGTGAGCAGTTCTTC.

V gene TRBV12-3 or TRBV12-4 combines with J gene TRBJ1-2; D call uncertain. The CDR3 covers 13 residues. V gave up 5 bases and J gave up 3 bases, with 10 bases separating them. Here the CDR3 DNA reads TGTGCCAGCAGTAGTGCTTCTTACTATGGCTACACCTTC. Residues: CASSSASYYGYTF.

There are a few counts of this clonotype. The chain combines TRBV12-3 or TRBV12-4 with TRBJ2-2, with D possibly TRBD1 on 6 matching bases. V was trimmed by 7 bases and J by 3 bases, leaving 18 bases between them. There are 16 residues in the CDR3. As DNA, the CDR3 is TGTGCCAGCACCGAAGCTGGGGGCCGAGACACCGGGGAGCTGTTTTTT. Protein sequence: CASTEAGGRDTGELFF.

Many counts were recorded for this clonotype. J is TRBJ2-7 and V is TRBV20-1; weak D call: TRBD1 (6 bases). Germline loops: CDR1 DFQATT, CDR2 SNEGSKA (reference sequence). V was pared by 1 base and J by 2 bases, with 12 bases between. The CDR3 loop spans 14 amino acids. CDR3 DNA: TGCAGTGCTAGAGTTGGGGGCCATGCCTACGAGCAGTACTTC. The encoded protein is CSARVGGHAYEQYF.

This clonotype counts as medium-sized. V usage is TRBV7-2 and J usage is TRBJ2-7; the D gene is possibly TRBD1 (5 bases). This CDR3 is 14 amino acids long. Trimming removed 5 bases at V and 0 bases at J, with 11 bases between. Per germline, CDR1 SGHTA and CDR2 FQGNSA. The CDR3 protein is CASSQQATSYEQYF. DNA for the CDR3: TGTGCCAGCAGCCAACAGGCGACCTCCTACGAGCAGTACTTC.

In its sample, this clonotype was seen many times. The chain joins TRBV5-1 to TRBJ2-3, with D perhaps matching TRBD1 (6 bases). Between the trimmed V and J ends, which lost 0 bases and 4 bases, there was a span of 15 bases. The CDR3 loop spans 16 amino acids. Germline lookup yields CDR1 SGHRS and CDR2 YFSETQ. The CDR3 nucleotides are TGCGCCAGCAGCTTGGACAGGGTGCCCCGACCAGATACGCAGTATTTT. Residues: CASSLDRVPRPDTQYF.

This clonotype was found many times. V usage is TRBV3-1 and J usage is TRBJ1-1, with no clear D. There are 14 residues in the CDR3. The germline V gene encodes CDR1 LGHDT and CDR2 YNNKEL (reference sequence). The V end lost 0 bases, the J end lost 3 bases, and 8 bases lay between the germline ends. CDR3 sequence reads: CASSQDRRDTEAFF. In DNA, the CDR3 is TGTGCCAGCAGCCAAGATAGGAGAGACACTGAAGCTTTCTTT. Filled out from reference TRBV3-1 and TRBJ1-1, the complete variable domain reads DTAVSQTPKYLVTQMGNDKSIKCEQNLGHDTMYWYKQDSKKFLKIMFSYNNKELIINETVPNRFSPKSPDKAHLNLHINSLELGDSAVYFCASSQDRRDTEAFFGQGTRLTVV.